This T cell receptor (beta chain) was sequenced in a study of T cell changes during pregnancy in multiple sclerosis. Sequencing used immunoSEQ multiplex PCR; TCRdb keeps in-frame clones, though not all of them. The sample includes approximately 88,000 clones, roughly 92% of them seen just once. The receptor's source is a female donor with multiple sclerosis, enrolled in a pregnancy study. This specimen was peripheral blood, taken in the first trimester of pregnancy.

In DNA, the CDR3 is TGTGCCAGCAGCGTTCTCTCTGTTAGAGAGGAGTCTTCCTACGAGCAGTACTTC. It yields the protein CASSVLSVREESSYEQYF. The chain has TRBV6-4 and TRBJ2-7; no clear D. Germline-derived CDR1 and CDR2 are MRHNA and SNTAGT. V lost 6 bases and J 1 base, leaving 25 bases between the germline ends. The CDR3 has 18 residues.